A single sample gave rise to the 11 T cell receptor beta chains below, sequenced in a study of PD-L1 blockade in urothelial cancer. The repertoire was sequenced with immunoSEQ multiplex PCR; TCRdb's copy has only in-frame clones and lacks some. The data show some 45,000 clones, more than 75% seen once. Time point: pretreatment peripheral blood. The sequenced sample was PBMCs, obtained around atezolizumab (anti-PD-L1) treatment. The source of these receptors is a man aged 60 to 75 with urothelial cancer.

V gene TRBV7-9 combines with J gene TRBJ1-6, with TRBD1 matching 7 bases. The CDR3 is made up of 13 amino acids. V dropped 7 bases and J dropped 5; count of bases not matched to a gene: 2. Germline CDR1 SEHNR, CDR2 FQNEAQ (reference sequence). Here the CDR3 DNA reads TGTGCCAGCAAGACAGGGAATAATTCACCCCTCCACTTT. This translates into CASKTGNNSPLHF.

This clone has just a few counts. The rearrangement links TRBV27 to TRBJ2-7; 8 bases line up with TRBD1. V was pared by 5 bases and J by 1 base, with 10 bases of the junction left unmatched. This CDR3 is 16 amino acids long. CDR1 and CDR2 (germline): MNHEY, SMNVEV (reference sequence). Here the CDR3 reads CASSALDRGGSYEQYF. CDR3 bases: TGTGCCAGCAGTGCCCTTGACAGGGGAGGTTCCTACGAGCAGTACTTC.

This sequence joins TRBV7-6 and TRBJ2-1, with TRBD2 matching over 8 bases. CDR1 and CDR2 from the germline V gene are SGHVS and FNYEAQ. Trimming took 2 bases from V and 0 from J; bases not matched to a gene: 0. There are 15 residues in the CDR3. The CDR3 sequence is CASSLSGSSYNEQFF. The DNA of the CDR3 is TGTGCCAGCAGCTTAAGCGGGAGCTCCTACAATGAGCAGTTCTTC.

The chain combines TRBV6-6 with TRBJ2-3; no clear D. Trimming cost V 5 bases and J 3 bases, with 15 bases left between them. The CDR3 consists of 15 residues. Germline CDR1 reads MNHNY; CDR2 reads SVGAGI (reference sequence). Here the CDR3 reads CASSQGDTPTDTQYF. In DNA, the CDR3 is TGTGCCAGCAGTCAAGGTGACACGCCGACAGATACGCAGTATTTT.

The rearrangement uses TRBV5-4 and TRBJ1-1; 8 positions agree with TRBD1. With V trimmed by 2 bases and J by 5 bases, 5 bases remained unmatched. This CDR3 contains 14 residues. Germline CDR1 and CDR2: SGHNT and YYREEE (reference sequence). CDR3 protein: CASSFGQGGTEAFF. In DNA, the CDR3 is TGTGCCAGCAGCTTCGGACAGGGAGGAACTGAAGCTTTCTTT. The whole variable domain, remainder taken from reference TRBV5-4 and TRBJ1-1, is ETGVTQSPTHLIKTRGQQVTLRCSSQSGHNTVSWYQQALGQGPQFIFQYYREEENGRGNFPPRFSGLQFPNYSSELNVNALELDDSALYLCASSFGQGGTEAFFGQGTRLTVV.

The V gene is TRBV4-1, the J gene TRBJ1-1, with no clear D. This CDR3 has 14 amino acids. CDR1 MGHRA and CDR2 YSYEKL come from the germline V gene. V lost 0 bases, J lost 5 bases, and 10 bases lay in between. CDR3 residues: CASSQDEGWTEAFF. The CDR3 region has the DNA TGCGCCAGCAGCCAAGATGAGGGTTGGACTGAAGCTTTCTTT.

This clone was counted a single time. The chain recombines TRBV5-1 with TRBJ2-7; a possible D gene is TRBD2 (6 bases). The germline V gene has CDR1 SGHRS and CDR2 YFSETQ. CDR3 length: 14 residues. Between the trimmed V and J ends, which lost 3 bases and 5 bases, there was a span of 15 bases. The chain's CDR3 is CASSSVGGNHEQYF. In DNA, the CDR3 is TGCGCCAGCAGCTCGGTCGGGGGAAACCACGAGCAGTACTTC.

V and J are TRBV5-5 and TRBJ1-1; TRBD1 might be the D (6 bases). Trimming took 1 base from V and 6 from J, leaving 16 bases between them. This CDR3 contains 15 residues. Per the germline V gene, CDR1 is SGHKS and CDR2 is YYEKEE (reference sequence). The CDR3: CASSLLSQGLPEAFF. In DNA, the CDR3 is TGTGCCAGCAGCTTGTTATCCCAGGGGTTACCTGAAGCTTTCTTT.

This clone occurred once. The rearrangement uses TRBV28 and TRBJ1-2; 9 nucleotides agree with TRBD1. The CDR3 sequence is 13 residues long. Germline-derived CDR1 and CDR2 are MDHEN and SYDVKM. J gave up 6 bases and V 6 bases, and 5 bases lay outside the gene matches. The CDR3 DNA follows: TGTGCCAGCAGGCAACAGGGGGCGAATGGCTACACCTTC. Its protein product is CASRQQGANGYTF.

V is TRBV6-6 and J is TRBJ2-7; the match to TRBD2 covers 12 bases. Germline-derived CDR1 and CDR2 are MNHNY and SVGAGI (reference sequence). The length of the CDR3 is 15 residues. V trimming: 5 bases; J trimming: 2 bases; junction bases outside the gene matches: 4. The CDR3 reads CASSKTSGSTYEQYF. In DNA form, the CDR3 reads TGTGCCAGCAGTAAGACTAGCGGGAGTACCTACGAGCAGTACTTC.

The DNA of the CDR3 is TGCGCCAGCAGCCAAGTCCTAGGTACTAGCACAGATACGCAGTATTTT. Amino acids: CASSQVLGTSTDTQYF. This rearrangement joins TRBV4-1 to TRBJ2-3; no definite D call. The CDR3 spans 16 residues. V gave up 1 base and J gave up 0 bases, with 11 bases separating them. CDR1 is MGHRA, CDR2 YSYEKL, per germline.